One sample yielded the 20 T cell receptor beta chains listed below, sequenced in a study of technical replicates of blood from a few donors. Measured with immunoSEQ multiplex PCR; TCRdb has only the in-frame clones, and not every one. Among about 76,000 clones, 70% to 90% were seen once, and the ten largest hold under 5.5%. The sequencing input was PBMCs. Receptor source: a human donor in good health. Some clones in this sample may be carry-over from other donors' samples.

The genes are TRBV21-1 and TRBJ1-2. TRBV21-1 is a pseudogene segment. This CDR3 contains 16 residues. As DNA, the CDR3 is TGTGCCAGCAGCAAAAGTATGCAGGGACTCAACTATGGCTACACCTTC. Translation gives CASSKSMQGLNYGYTF.

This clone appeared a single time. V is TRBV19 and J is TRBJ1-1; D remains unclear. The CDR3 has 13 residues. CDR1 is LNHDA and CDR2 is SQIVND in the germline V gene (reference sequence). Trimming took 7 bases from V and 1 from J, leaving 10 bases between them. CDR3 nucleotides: TGTGCCAGTAACTTCCGTGGGAACACTGAAGCTTTCTTT. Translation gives CASNFRGNTEAFF. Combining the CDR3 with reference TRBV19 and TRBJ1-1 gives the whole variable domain DGGITQSPKYLFRKEGQNVTLSCEQNLNHDAMYWYRQDPGQGLRLIYYSQIVNDFQKGDIAEGYSVSREKKESFPLTVTSAQKNPTAFYLCASNFRGNTEAFFGQGTRLTVV.

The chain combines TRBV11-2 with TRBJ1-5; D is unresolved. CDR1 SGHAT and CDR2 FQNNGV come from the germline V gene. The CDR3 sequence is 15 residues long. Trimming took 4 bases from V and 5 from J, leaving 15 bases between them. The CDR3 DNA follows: TGTGCCAGCAGCTCCACACCCAGTCCCGATCAGCCCCAGCATTTT. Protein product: CASSSTPSPDQPQHF. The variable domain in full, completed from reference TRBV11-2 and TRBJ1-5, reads EAGVAQSPRYKIIEKRQSVAFWCNPISGHATLYWYQQILGQGPKLLIQFQNNGVVDDSQLPKDRFSAERLKGVDSTLKIQPAKLEDSAVYLCASSSTPSPDQPQHFGDGTRLSIL.

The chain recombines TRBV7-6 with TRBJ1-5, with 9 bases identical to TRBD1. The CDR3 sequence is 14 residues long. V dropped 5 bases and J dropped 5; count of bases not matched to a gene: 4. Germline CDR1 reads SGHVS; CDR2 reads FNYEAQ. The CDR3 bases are TGTGCCAGCAGCCTAAGACAGGGGGATCAGCCCCAGCATTTT. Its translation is CASSLRQGDQPQHF. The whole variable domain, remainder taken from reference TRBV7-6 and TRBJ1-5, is GAGVSQSPRYKVTKRGQDVALRCDPISGHVSLYWYRQALGQGPEFLTYFNYEAQQDKSGLPNDRFSAERPEGSISTLTIQRTEQRDSAMYRCASSLRQGDQPQHFGDGTRLSIL.

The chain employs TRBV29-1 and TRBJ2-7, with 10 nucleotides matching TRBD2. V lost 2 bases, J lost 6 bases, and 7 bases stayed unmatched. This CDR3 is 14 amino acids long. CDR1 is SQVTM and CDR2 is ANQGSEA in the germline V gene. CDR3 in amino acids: CSVELGAGGVEQYF. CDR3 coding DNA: TGCAGCGTTGAACTCGGAGCGGGAGGGGTCGAGCAGTACTTC.

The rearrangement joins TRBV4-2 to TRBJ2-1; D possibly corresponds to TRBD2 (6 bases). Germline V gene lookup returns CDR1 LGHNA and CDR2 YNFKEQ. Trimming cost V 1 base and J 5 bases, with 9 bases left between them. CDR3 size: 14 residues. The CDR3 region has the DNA TGTGCCAGCAGCCAAGGGAGGGAAAACAATGAGCAGTTCTTC. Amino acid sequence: CASSQGRENNEQFF.

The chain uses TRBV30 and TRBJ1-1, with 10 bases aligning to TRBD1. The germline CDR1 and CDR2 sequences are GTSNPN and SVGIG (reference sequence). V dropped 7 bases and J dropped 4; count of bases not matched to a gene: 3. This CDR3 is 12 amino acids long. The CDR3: CAYRTGGTEAFF. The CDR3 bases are TGTGCCTACAGGACAGGGGGCACTGAAGCTTTCTTT.

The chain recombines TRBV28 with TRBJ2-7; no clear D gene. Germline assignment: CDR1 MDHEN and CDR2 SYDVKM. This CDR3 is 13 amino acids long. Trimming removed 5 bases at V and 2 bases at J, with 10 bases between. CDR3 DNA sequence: TGTGCCAGCAGTCAACCGCAGACCTACGAGCAGTACTTC. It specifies CASSQPQTYEQYF.

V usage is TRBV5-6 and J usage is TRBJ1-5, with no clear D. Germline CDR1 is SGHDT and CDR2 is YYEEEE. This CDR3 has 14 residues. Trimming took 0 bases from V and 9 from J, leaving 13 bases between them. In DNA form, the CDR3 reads TGTGCCAGCAGCTTGGGAGAGGTACGAGGGCCCCAGCATTTT. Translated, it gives CASSLGEVRGPQHF.

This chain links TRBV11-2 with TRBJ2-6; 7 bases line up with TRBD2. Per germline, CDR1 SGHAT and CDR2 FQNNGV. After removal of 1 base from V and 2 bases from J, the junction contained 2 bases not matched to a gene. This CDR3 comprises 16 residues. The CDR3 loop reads CASSLVGGAGANVLTF. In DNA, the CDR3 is TGTGCCAGCAGCTTAGTTGGGGGGGCTGGGGCCAACGTCCTGACTTTC.

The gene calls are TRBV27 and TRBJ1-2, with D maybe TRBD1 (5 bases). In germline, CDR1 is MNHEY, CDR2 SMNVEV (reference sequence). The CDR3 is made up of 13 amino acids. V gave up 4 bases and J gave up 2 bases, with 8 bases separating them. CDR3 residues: CASSYQGNYGYTF. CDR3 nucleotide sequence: TGTGCCAGCAGTTACCAGGGCAACTATGGCTACACCTTC.

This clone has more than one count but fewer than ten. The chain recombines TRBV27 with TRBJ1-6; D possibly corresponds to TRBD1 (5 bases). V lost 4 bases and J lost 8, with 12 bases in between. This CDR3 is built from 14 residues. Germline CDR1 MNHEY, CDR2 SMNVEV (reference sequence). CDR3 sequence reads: CASSWGLNDSPLHF. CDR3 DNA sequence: TGTGCCAGCAGTTGGGGACTTAATGATTCACCCCTCCACTTT.

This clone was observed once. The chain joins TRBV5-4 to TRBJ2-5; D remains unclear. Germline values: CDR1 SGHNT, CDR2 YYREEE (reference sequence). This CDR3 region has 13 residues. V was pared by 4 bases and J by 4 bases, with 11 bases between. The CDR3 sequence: CASSPTGGETQYF. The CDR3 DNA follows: TGTGCCAGCAGCCCCACCGGTGGAGAGACCCAGTACTTC.

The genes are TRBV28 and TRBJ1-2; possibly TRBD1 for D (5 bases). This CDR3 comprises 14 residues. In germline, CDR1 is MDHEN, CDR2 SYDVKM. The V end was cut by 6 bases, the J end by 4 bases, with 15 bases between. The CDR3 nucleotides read TGTGCCAGCAGCCGTAGGGGTGCCGCCTATGGCTACACCTTC. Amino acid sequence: CASSRRGAAYGYTF.

The CDR3 here is CASSLWQGRSNEQFF. CDR3 DNA sequence: TGTGCCAGCAGCTTATGGCAGGGTAGGAGCAATGAGCAGTTCTTC. This sequence joins TRBV11-3 and TRBJ2-1; D perhaps matches TRBD1 (5 bases). The germline CDR1 and CDR2 sequences are SGHNT and YENEEA. Trimming stripped 2 bases from V and 6 bases from J, with 14 bases between. The CDR3 sequence is 15 residues long.

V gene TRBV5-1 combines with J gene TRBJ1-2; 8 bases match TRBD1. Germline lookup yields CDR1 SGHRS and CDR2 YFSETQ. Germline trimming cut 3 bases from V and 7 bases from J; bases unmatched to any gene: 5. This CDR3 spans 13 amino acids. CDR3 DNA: TGCGCCAGCAGCTCTACAGGGGGGCTTGGCTACACCTTC. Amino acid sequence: CASSSTGGLGYTF.

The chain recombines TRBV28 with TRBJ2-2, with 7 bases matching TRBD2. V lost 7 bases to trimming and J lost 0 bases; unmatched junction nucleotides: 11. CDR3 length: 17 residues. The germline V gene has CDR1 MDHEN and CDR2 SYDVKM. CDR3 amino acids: CASTHRSAGANTGELFF. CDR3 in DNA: TGTGCCAGCACTCACCGCTCGGCGGGAGCGAACACCGGGGAGCTGTTTTTT.

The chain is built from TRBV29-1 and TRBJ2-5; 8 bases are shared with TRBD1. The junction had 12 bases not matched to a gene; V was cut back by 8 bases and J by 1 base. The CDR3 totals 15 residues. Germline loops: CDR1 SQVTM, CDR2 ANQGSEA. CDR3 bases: TGCAGCTTTTTATCCGGGACAGGAACCCAAGAGACCCAGTACTTC. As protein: CSFLSGTGTQETQYF.

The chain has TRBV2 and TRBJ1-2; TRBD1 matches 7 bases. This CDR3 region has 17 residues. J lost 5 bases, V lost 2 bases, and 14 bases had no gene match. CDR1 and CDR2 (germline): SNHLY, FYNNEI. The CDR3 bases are TGTGCCAGCAGTGAAAGCTTAGGGCCGGGACAGTCATATGGCTACACCTTC. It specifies CASSESLGPGQSYGYTF.

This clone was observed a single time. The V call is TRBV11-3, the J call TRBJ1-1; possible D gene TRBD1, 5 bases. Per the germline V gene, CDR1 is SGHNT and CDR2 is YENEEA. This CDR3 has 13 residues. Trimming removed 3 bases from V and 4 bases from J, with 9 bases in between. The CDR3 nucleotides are TGTGCCAGCAGCTTGACAGTGAGCACTGAAGCTTTCTTT. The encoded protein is CASSLTVSTEAFF.